These T cell receptor beta chains were read from a single sample in a study of cytomegalovirus exposure and HLA in healthy donors. The table came from immunoSEQ multiplex PCR; TCRdb's copy has only in-frame clones and leaves some out. Of about 130,000 clones in the sample, around 80% are singletons; the top ten hold 1.2%. The source material was PBMCs. These receptor sequences come from a female donor in good health and CMV-seronegative. Both conserved end residues are part of each CDR3. A D gene is named only where the DNA matches it firmly. Rows may omit the clone size; those that give it use once, few, many or a size class.

TRBJ2-1 | TRBV28 | . | TRBD2 | TGTGCCAGCAGTGGTAGCGGGAAGGGCAATGAGCAGTTCTTC | CASSGSGKGNEQFF
TRBJ2-7 | TRBV7-3 | . | . | TGTGCCAGCAGCGCCCGGACATATGATTCCTACGAGCAGTACTTC | CASSARTYDSYEQYF
TRBJ2-1 | TRBV5-1 | . | . | TGCGCCAGCAGCTTGGGACCGGGAACCCACAATGAGCAGTTCTTC | CASSLGPGTHNEQFF
TRBJ2-5 | TRBV10-3 | once | TRBD2 | TGTGCCATCAGGAGCGACGGGGGGACTAGCGGTTTGACAGAGACCCAGTACTTC | CAIRSDGGTSGLTETQYF
TRBJ2-7 | TRBV10-1 | . | . | TGCGCCAGCAGTGAGACCGTGGGGCAGGGAACCTACGAGCAGTACTTC | CASSETVGQGTYEQYF
TRBJ2-5 | TRBV4-1 | . | TRBD2 | TGCGCCAGCAGCCCTCCTAGCGGGGGGCAAGAGACCCAGTACTTC | CASSPPSGGQETQYF
TRBJ2-7 | TRBV12-5 | . | TRBD1 | TGTGCTAGTGGAATCGGACAGGGGGGCGACGAGCAGTACTTC | CASGIGQGGDEQYF
TRBJ2-5 | TRBV5-1 | . | TRBD2 | TGCGCCAGCAGCAACGGAGGACTAGCGGGAGCCCAAGAGACCCAGTACTTC | CASSNGGLAGAQETQYF
TRBJ2-6 | TRBV4-1 | . | TRBD2 | TGCGCCAGCAGCCAAGATTGGGCGGGAGGGTCTGGGGCCAACGTCCTGACTTTC | CASSQDWAGGSGANVLTF
TRBJ2-7 | TRBV30 | few | TRBD1 | TGTGCCTGGAGTCCAAACGACAGGGTGGCCTACGAGCAGTACTTC | CAWSPNDRVAYEQYF
TRBJ2-7 | TRBV5-1 | . | . | TGCGCCAGCAGCTTGGTGACAGGCGCCTCCTACGAGCAGTACTTC | CASSLVTGASYEQYF
TRBJ1-1 | TRBV7-2 | few | TRBD1 | TGTGCCAGCAGCTCTTGGGACAGGGTGAAAACTGAAGCTTTCTTT | CASSSWDRVKTEAFF
TRBJ2-1 | TRBV27 | . | TRBD2 | TGTGCCAGCAGTTTTCTAGCGGGAGAAAGCTCCTACAATGAGCAGTTCTTC | CASSFLAGESSYNEQFF
TRBJ2-1 | TRBV6-1 | few | TRBD2 | TGTGCCAGCCGACTAGCGGGGGACAATGAGCAGTTCTTC | CASRLAGDNEQFF